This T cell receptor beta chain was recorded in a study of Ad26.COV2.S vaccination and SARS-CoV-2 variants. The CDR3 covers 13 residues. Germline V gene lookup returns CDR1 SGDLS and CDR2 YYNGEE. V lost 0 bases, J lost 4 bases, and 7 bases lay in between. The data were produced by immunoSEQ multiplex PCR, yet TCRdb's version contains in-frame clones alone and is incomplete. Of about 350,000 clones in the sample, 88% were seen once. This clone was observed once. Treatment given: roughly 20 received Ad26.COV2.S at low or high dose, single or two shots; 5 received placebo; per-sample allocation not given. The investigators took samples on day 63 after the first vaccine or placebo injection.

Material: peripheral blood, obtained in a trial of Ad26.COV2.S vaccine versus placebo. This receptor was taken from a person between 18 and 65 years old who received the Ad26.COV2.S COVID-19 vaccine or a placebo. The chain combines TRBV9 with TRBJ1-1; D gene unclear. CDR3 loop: CASSVGKGTEAFF. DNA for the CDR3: TGTGCCAGCAGCGTAGGAAAAGGCACTGAAGCTTTCTTT.